This TCR beta chain was obtained from a study of T-cell reconstitution after alpha-beta-depleted transplantation in children. Whole-study findings and limits: The authors attributed T-cell counts and diversity one year after transplant mostly to newly produced T cells.

Molecular barcoding with unique molecular identifiers was used for the TCRbeta library. TCRdb re-called the PCR reads with MiXCR, one entry per CDR3 protein. The table lists about 150,000 distinct CDR3 sequences, roughly 10% of them singletons. A remark on this clonotype: Its antigen is unidentified.

In germline, CDR1 is SGHRS, CDR2 YFSETQ. The trim removed 3 bases at V and 4 bases at J, leaving 7 bases unmatched. This CDR3 is built from 15 residues. The sequence was collected from a boy aged 2-15 years with acute myeloid leukemia, due to receive a stem cell transplant. Sequencing was performed on PBMCs, taken before TCRalphabeta/CD19-depleted stem cell transplant. The rearrangement links TRBV5-1 to TRBJ1-1, with TRBD1 matching 9 bases. The CDR3 reads CASSSWDRDITEAFF. CDR3 coding DNA: TGCGCCAGCAGCTCATGGGACAGGGATATCACTGAAGCTTTCTTT. The full variable domain, in which reference TRBV5-1 and TRBJ1-1 provide the parts outside the CDR3, is KAGVTQTPRYLIKTRGQQVTLSCSPISGHRSVSWYQQTPGQGLQFLFEYFSETQRNKGNFPGRFSGRQFSNSRSEMNVSTLELGDSALYLCASSSWDRDITEAFFGQGTRLTVV.